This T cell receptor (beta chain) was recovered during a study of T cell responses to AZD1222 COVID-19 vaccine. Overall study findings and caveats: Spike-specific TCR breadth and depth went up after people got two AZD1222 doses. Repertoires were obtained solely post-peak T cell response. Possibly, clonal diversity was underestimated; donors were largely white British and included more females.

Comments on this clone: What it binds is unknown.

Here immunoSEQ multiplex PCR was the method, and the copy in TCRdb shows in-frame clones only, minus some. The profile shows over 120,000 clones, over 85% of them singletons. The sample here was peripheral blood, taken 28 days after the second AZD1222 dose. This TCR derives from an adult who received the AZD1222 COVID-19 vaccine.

In DNA form, the CDR3 reads TGTGCCACCTCCCCGGGACAGGGGGTTGGTGAAAAACTGTTTTTT. It codes for CATSPGQGVGEKLFF. V and J are TRBV24-1 and TRBJ1-4; 11 nucleotides match TRBD1. With 9 bases clipped from V and 7 bases from J, the junction kept 9 bases outside the gene matches. The CDR3 is 15 amino acids. The germline V gene has CDR1 KGHDR and CDR2 SFDVKD.